The T cell receptor beta chain described here comes from a study of tumor-infiltrating lymphocytes in primary liver carcinoma. Study-level background: Ranging in age from 30 to 69 years, the patients were men and women.

The tissue used was unsorted bulk material of roughly 17-34 mg. RNA and DNA were co-extracted from it with the AllPrep DNA/RNA mini kit. Surgeons resected the patients' primary liver carcinomas. The sampling covered five separate regions of each tumor. More than 90% viable tumor cells made up every tumor sample. Germline V gene data show CDR1 as GTSNPN and CDR2 as SVGIG (reference sequence). CDR3 length: 13 residues. Production of TCR beta cDNA used around 500 ng total RNA together with a constant-region primer. Three nested multiplex PCR rounds, a slightly modified ARM-PCR, produced the libraries for TCR beta. Use of TRBV1-TRBV30 forward primers with a C-beta reverse primer characterized the first two PCR rounds, which lasted around 9 cycles each. TCRdb recomputed calls from the multiplex PCR reads with MiXCR, one row per CDR3 protein. The sample holds 52,000 or so distinct CDR3 sequences, over 75% seen once.

A word on this clonotype: One end of the junction is discordant with germline, which a read error may explain.

The chain carries TRBV30 and TRBJ1-4; D unresolved. The sample was liver tumor tissue from sampling region 5. As for subset: tumor region T5, tumor centre. This TCR derives from a man in his forties or fifties with primary liver carcinoma and hepatitis B virus infection. The chain's CDR3 is CAQPGLRNEKLFF. The CDR3 bases are TGCGCCCAACCGGGGTTGCGGAATGAAAAACTGTTTTTT.